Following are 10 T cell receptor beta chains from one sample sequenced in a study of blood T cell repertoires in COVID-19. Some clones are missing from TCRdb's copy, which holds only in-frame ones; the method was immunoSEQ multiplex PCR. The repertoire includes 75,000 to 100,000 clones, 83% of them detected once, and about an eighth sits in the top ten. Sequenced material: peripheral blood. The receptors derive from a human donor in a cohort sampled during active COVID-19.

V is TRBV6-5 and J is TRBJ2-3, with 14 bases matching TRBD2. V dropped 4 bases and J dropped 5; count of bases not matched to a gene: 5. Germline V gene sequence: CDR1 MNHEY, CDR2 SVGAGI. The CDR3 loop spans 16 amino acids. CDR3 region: CASSSGLAGGVDTQYF. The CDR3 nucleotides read TGTGCCAGCAGTTCCGGACTAGCGGGAGGAGTAGATACGCAGTATTTT.

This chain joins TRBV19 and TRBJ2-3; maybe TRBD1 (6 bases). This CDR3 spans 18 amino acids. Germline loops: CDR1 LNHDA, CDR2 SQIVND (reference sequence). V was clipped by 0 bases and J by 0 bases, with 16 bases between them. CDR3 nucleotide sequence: TGTGCCAGTAGTATAGACCAACGGCGAAGGGGGAGCACAGATACGCAGTATTTT. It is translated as CASSIDQRRRGSTDTQYF.

The CDR3 spells CASSLGPQGSIMNTEAFF. CDR3 sequence (DNA): TGTGCCAGCAGCTTAGGGCCCCAGGGGTCAATCATGAACACTGAAGCTTTCTTT. The chain links TRBV11-2 to TRBJ1-1; a weak D match, TRBD1 (6 bases). The CDR3 consists of 18 residues. Deletions cut 1 base from V and 0 bases from J, with 18 bases between. From germline, CDR1 is SGHAT and CDR2 FQNNGV.

CDR3 amino acids: CASSPEGNQPQHF. CDR3 coding DNA: TGCGCCAGCAGCCCGGAGGGGAATCAGCCCCAGCATTTT. V usage is TRBV5-1 and J usage is TRBJ1-5; a possible D gene is TRBD1 (5 bases). V was cut by 4 bases and J by 4 bases, with 9 bases left in between. This CDR3 region has 13 residues. Germline lookup yields CDR1 SGHRS and CDR2 YFSETQ.

Here the CDR3 reads CASSLDGGAVNTEAFF. The DNA of the CDR3 is TGCGCCAGCAGCTTGGATGGGGGCGCGGTGAACACTGAAGCTTTCTTT. The chain employs TRBV5-1 and TRBJ1-1; a possible D gene is TRBD1 (6 bases). The CDR3 runs to 16 residues. Looked up from germline, CDR1 is SGHRS and CDR2 is YFSETQ. Trimming stripped 0 bases from V and 0 bases from J, with 12 bases between.

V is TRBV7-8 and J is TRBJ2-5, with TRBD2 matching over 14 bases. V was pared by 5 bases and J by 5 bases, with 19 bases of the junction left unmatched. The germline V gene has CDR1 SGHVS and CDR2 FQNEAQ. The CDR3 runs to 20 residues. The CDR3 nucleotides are TGTGCCAGCAGCCCCATGAGGACTAGCGGGAGGTGGAGGCAACGGGAGACCCAGTACTTC. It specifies CASSPMRTSGRWRQRETQYF. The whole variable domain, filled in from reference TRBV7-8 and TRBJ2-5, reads GAGVSQSPRYKVAKRGQDVALRCDPISGHVSLFWYQQALGQGPEFLTYFQNEAQLDKSGLPSDRFFAERPEGSVSTLKIQRTQQEDSAVYLCASSPMRTSGRWRQRETQYFGPGTRLLVL.

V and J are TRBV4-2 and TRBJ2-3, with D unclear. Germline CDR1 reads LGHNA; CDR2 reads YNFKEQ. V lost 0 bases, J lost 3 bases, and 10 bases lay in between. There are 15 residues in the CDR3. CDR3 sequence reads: CASSQDRQVTDTQYF. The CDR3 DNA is TGTGCCAGCAGCCAAGATCGCCAGGTAACAGATACGCAGTATTTT.

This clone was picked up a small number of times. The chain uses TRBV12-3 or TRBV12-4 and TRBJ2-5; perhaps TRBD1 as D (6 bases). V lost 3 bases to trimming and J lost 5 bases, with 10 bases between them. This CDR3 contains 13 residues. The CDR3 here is CASSFGGRETQYF. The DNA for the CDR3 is TGTGCCAGCAGTTTTGGGGGCAGGGAGACCCAGTACTTC.

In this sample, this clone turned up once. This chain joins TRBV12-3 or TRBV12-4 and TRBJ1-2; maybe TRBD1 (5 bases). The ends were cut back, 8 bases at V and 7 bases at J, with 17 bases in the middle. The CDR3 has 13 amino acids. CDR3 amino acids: CASAFRGLAGYTF. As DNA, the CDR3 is TGTGCCAGCGCGTTCCGGGGACTCGCTGGCTACACCTTC.

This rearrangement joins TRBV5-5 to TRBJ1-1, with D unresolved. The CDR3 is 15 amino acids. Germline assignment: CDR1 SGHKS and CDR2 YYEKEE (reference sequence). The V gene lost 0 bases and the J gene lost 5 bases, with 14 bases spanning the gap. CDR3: CASSLAVGRRTEAFF. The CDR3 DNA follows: TGTGCCAGCAGCTTGGCCGTAGGGAGACGAACTGAAGCTTTCTTT.